The 8 T cell receptor beta chains reported below all come from one sample, sequenced in a study of early T cells in non-severe SARS-CoV-2 infection. TCRdb recomputed calls from the 5' RACE reads with MiXCR, one row per CDR3 protein. The sample records about 110,000 distinct CDR3 sequences, about 12% being singletons. The sample here was whole blood, taken at baseline. The receptors were gathered from an adult who was a healthcare worker with PCR-confirmed SARS-CoV-2 infection or an uninfected control (not recorded which).

The chain couples TRBV6-2 or TRBV6-3 to TRBJ2-3; 14 bases fit TRBD2. The germline V gene encodes CDR1 MNHEY and CDR2 SVGEGT. Trimming cost V 0 bases and J 3 bases; bases outside gene matches: 8. This CDR3 region has 19 residues. The CDR3 DNA reads TGTGCCAGCAGTTACTCGGCAGCGACTAGCGGGAGGGAAACAGATACGCAGTATTTT. It codes for CASSYSAATSGRETDTQYF.

This clonotype has just a few counts. V and J are TRBV7-9 and TRBJ1-2; 8 nucleotides line up with TRBD1. The CDR3 runs 18 residues. In germline, CDR1 is SEHNR, CDR2 FQNEAQ (reference sequence). Trimming at V came to 3 bases and at J to 8 bases, leaving 20 bases not matched to a gene. The CDR3 region is CASSLGPPGGPPKDGYTF. The CDR3 nucleotides read TGTGCCAGCAGCTTGGGGCCCCCAGGGGGCCCGCCTAAAGACGGCTACACCTTC.

This rearrangement joins TRBV29-1 to TRBJ2-3; TRBD1 agrees at 7 bases. The germline V gene has CDR1 SQVTM and CDR2 ANQGSEA. The J segment lost 0 bases and the V segment lost 8 bases, leaving 5 bases of the junction unmatched. CDR3 length equals 13 residues. This CDR3 reads CSFRTGSTDTQYF. CDR3 in DNA: TGCAGCTTCCGGACAGGTAGCACAGATACGCAGTATTTT.

This clonotype was recorded a few times. V gene TRBV9 combines with J gene TRBJ1-5; D may be TRBD1 (6 bases). The CDR3 has 15 residues. Germline CDR1 is SGDLS and CDR2 is YYNGEE. V was clipped by 2 bases and J by 0 bases, with 9 bases between them. The CDR3 reads CASSVAGASNQPQHF. CDR3 sequence (DNA): TGTGCCAGCAGCGTGGCGGGGGCTAGCAATCAGCCCCAGCATTTT.

This clonotype was recorded many times. The chain employs TRBV19 and TRBJ1-5, with D perhaps matching TRBD1 (5 bases). The germline V gene has CDR1 LNHDA and CDR2 SQIVND (reference sequence). V was pared by 4 bases and J by 7 bases, with 17 bases between. CDR3 length equals 15 residues. CDR3 in DNA: TGTGCCAGTAGTAGTCAAGGGAGGGGAGGCCAGCCCCAGCATTTT. Translation gives CASSSQGRGGQPQHF.

In its sample, this clonotype was seen a few times. The chain has TRBV20-1 and TRBJ1-4; tentatively, D is TRBD1 (5 bases). The length of the CDR3 is 13 residues. Trimming cost V 2 bases and J 4 bases, with 8 bases left between them. Looked up from germline, CDR1 is DFQATT and CDR2 is SNEGSKA (reference sequence). The CDR3 DNA sequence: TGCAGTGCTAGACAGGGTGGTAATGAAAAACTGTTTTTT. Translation gives CSARQGGNEKLFF.

The J gene is TRBJ2-1, the V gene TRBV5-1, with TRBD2 matching over 7 bases. V was pared by 6 bases and J by 4 bases, with 10 bases of the junction left unmatched. Per germline, CDR1 SGHRS and CDR2 YFSETQ. This CDR3 comprises 15 residues. CDR3 in amino acids: CASKFGASGYNEQFF. DNA for the CDR3: TGCGCCAGCAAGTTCGGCGCTAGCGGTTACAATGAGCAGTTCTTC.

This clonotype was seen only a few times. The rearrangement joins TRBV6-1 to TRBJ1-1; D ambiguous. This CDR3 is 14 amino acids long. Germline V CDR1 and CDR2: MNHNS, SASEGT. Written as DNA, the CDR3 is TGTCTTACGGAGCCTCTTATGAGGAACACTGAAGCTTTCTTT. It yields the protein CLTEPLMRNTEAFF.